One and the same sample provided the 3 T cell receptor beta chains below, sequenced in a study of T cells after yellow fever vaccination (dated by TCRdb to about 2019). The treatment or condition label here, explained by the study, means: live attenuated yellow fever vaccine strain. Library method: 5' RACE. Sequencing instrument: Illumina NovaSeq 6000. TCRdb's own reprocessing of the public reads used fastp at Q25 and MiXCR and kept productive beta chains. Rows with one shared CDR3 protein collapse into an entry with the most common genes and DNA. This sample lists a few hundred thousand distinct CDR3 sequences; around 20% were detected once. Clones ranked in the top ten supply over 15% of the sample. Here the sequenced sample was PBMCs, taken before the yellow fever booster vaccination. The receptor source for this set is a man in his late teens or twenties who received the YFV17D yellow fever vaccine.

This clonotype was seen only a few times. The V call is TRBV13, the J call TRBJ2-1; 8 positions match TRBD2. The CDR3 totals 17 residues. V was clipped by 1 base and J by 7 bases; unmatched bases: 12. Germline CDR1 is PRHDT and CDR2 is FYEKMQ (reference sequence). CDR3 in DNA: TGTGCCAGCAGCTTAGAAACTTCGGGGGGGGCATGGAATGAGCAGTTCTTC. It codes for CASSLETSGGAWNEQFF. Drawing the rest from reference TRBV13 and TRBJ2-1, the complete variable domain is AAGVIQSPRHLIKEKRETATLKCYPIPRHDTVYWYQQGPGQDPQFLISFYEKMQSDKGSIPDRFSAQQFSDYHSELNMSSLELGDSALYFCASSLETSGGAWNEQFFGPGTRLTVL.

This clonotype has only a few counts. The chain uses TRBV5-1 and TRBJ2-7, with D possibly TRBD1 on 5 matching bases. Between the trimmed V and J ends, which lost 5 bases and 3 bases, there was a span of 12 bases. The germline V gene encodes CDR1 SGHRS and CDR2 YFSETQ. This CDR3 is 13 amino acids long. The CDR3 loop reads CASRQDPDYEQYV. Written as DNA, the CDR3 is TGCGCCAGCAGACAGGACCCTGACTACGAGCAGTACGTC.

V is TRBV6-2 or TRBV6-3 and J is TRBJ2-1; 13 bases map to TRBD2. Germline V gene sequence: CDR1 MNHEY, CDR2 SVGEGT. The V segment lost 7 bases and the J segment 5 bases; nucleotides outside the gene matches: 2. The CDR3 is 14 residues long. The chain's CDR3 is CASKTSGGHNEQFF. Here the CDR3 DNA reads TGTGCCAGCAAGACTAGCGGGGGGCACAATGAGCAGTTCTTC.